These T cell receptor beta chains were read from a single sample in a study of post-analysis software for immune sequencing data. In TCRdb, the PCR reads were re-called with MiXCR into one record per CDR3 protein. The data hold hundreds of thousands of distinct CDR3 sequences, with under 55% observed a single time. Sequencing was carried out using blood. All receptors derive from a girl between 10 and 17 years old with multiple sclerosis. Each CDR3 is given with its conserved first and last residue. Fields, in order: CDR3 DNA, CDR3 protein, clone size, D gene, CDR3 length, V gene, J gene. The D gene is left open where the match is weak. Where a row states a size, it is once, few, many or the class of an expanded clone; other rows omit it.

TGCGCCAGCAGCTACCTGGGACTAGCGAGTTTCAATAATGAGCAGTTCTTC	CASSYLGLASFNNEQFF	many	TRBD2	17	TRBV5-1	TRBJ2-1
TGTGCCAGCAGTTTATGGGACAGGACTTCCAATGAGCAGTTCTTC	CASSLWDRTSNEQFF	.	TRBD1	15	TRBV12-3/TRBV12-4	TRBJ2-1
TGTGCCAGCAGCCCCCGGGGGGGGGGCAGGTATGGCTACACCTTC	CASSPRGGGRYGYTF	.	.	15	TRBV27	TRBJ1-2
TGTGCCAGCAGTTTGGTGACAGGTCCTCAGAACACTGAAGCTTTCTTT	CASSLVTGPQNTEAFF	.	.	16	TRBV12-3/TRBV12-4	TRBJ1-1
TGTGCCAGCAGATCTAGCGGGAGCGAGCAGTACTTC	CASRSSGSEQYF	.	TRBD2	12	TRBV7-2	TRBJ2-7
TGCAGTGCTAGAGTCGCGGGAGGCCAGTACCAAGAGACCCAGTACTTC	CSARVAGGQYQETQYF	.	TRBD2	16	TRBV20-1	TRBJ2-5
TGTGCCAGCAGCGGTGCCCCCGGGACCCAACGATACAATGAGCAGTTCTTC	CASSGAPGTQRYNEQFF	.	.	17	TRBV9	TRBJ2-1
TGTGCCAGCAGCTTACCCCCGGGGGCGGTCAGGGAGCTGTTTTTT	CASSLPPGAVRELFF	.	.	15	TRBV7-2	TRBJ2-2
TGCAGCGGGGACGGGACAGGGGGGGATACGCAGTATTTT	CSGDGTGGDTQYF	once	TRBD1	13	TRBV29-1	TRBJ2-3
TGCAGTGCTAGAGCAGACAGGGGCAGGGGAGATACGCAGTATTTT	CSARADRGRGDTQYF	.	TRBD1	15	TRBV20-1	TRBJ2-3
TGCAGCGGCACAGGTCGGGAGTCCTACGAGCAGTACTTC	CSGTGRESYEQYF	.	.	13	TRBV29-1	TRBJ2-7
TGCAGCGCCTCAGGGGATCTTAACACTGAAGCTTTCTTT	CSASGDLNTEAFF	.	.	13	TRBV29-1	TRBJ1-1
TGCAGTGCGATAACCGGGACAGATTATGGCTACACCTTC	CSAITGTDYGYTF	.	TRBD1	13	TRBV20-1	TRBJ1-2
TGTGCCAGCAGCCAGGACAGTAATGAGCAGTTCTTC	CASSQDSNEQFF	.	.	12	TRBV7-9	TRBJ2-1
TGCGCCAGCAGCTTCCGGGGTCGGAGCTACGAGCAGTACTTC	CASSFRGRSYEQYF	.	.	14	TRBV5-1	TRBJ2-7
TGCAGCGCTACAGGGAGTGAAGATACGCAGTATTTT	CSATGSEDTQYF	few	.	12	TRBV29-1	TRBJ2-3
TGCGCCAGCAGCTGGGACCGTCCCACAGATACGCAGTATTTT	CASSWDRPTDTQYF	once	.	14	TRBV5-1	TRBJ2-3
TGTGCCAGCAGACAACTAGCGGGAGTACCCAACGAGCAGTACTTC	CASRQLAGVPNEQYF	.	TRBD2	15	TRBV5-5	TRBJ2-7
TGCGCCAGCAGTGAGGGGGCCCTTGGGCCCCAGGAGACCCAGTACTTC	CASSEGALGPQETQYF	.	.	16	TRBV10-2	TRBJ2-5
TGCAGTGCTGTAGGACTAGCGGGGGGGATTACATACGAGCAGTACTTC	CSAVGLAGGITYEQYF	few	TRBD2	16	TRBV20-1	TRBJ2-7
TGCAGTGCCCCCAGGGCCCAGTACAATGAGCAGTTCTTC	CSAPRAQYNEQFF	once	.	13	TRBV20-1	TRBJ2-1
TGCGCCAGCAGCCAAGGGCCAGGGGATGGCTACACCTTC	CASSQGPGDGYTF	.	.	13	TRBV4-1	TRBJ1-2
TGTGCCAGCAGTTACTCGGTAGGCTCCTGCGAGCAGTACTTC	CASSYSVGSCEQYF	.	.	14	TRBV6-6	TRBJ2-7
TGTGCCAGCAGCTCCGGGACAGATTTTAACTATGGCTACACCTTC	CASSSGTDFNYGYTF	.	TRBD1	15	TRBV12-3/TRBV12-4	TRBJ1-2
TGTGCCAGCAGTTTGACTAGCGGGAGAACTGAGCAGTTCTTC	CASSLTSGRTEQFF	few	TRBD2	14	TRBV12-3/TRBV12-4	TRBJ2-1
TGCAGTGCTTCAGTCCCGGGACTAGCCTCCTACAATGAGCAGTTCTTC	CSASVPGLASYNEQFF	few	TRBD2	16	TRBV20-1	TRBJ2-1
TGCAGTGCGGAAACTAGTCTCCCATACAATGAGCAGTTCTTC	CSAETSLPYNEQFF	.	.	14	TRBV20-1	TRBJ2-1
TGTGCCACCAAAGGACAGGTCGAAGAGACCCAGTACTTC	CATKGQVEETQYF	.	TRBD1	13	TRBV24-1	TRBJ2-5
TGCAGTGCTAGAGGGGTGCGGGAGACCCAGTACTTC	CSARGVRETQYF	.	.	12	TRBV20-1	TRBJ2-5
TGCGCCAGCGTCGAGGATGGGACTGTTACGGGCGAGCAGTACTTC	CASVEDGTVTGEQYF	few	.	15	TRBV5-1	TRBJ2-7